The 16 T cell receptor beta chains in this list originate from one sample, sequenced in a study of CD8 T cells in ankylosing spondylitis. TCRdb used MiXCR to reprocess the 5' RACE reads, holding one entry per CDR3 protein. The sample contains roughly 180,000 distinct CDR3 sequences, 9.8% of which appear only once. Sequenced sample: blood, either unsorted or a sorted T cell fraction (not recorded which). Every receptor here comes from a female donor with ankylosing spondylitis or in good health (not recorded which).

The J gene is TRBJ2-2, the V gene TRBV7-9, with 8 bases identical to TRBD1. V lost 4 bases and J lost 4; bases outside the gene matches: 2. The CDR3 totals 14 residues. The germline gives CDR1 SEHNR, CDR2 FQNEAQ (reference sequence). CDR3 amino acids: CASSSGGVTGELFF. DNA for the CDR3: TGTGCCAGCAGCTCAGGGGGCGTCACCGGGGAGCTGTTTTTT. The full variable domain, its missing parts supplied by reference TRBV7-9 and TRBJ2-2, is DTGVSQNPRHKITKRGQNVTFRCDPISEHNRLYWYRQTLGQGPEFLTYFQNEAQLEKSRLLSDRFSAERPKGSFSTLEIQRTEQGDSAMYLCASSSGGVTGELFFGEGSRLTVL.

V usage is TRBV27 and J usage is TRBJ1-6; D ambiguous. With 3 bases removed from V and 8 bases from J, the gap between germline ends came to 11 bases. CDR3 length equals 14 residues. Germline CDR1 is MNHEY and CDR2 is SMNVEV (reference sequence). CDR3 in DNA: TGTGCCAGCAGTTTGTGGGGTGACGATTCACCCCTCCACTTT. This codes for CASSLWGDDSPLHF.

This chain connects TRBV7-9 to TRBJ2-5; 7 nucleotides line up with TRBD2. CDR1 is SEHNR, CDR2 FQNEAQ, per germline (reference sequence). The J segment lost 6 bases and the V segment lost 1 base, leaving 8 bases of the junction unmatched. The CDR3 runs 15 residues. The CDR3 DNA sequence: TGTGCCAGCAGCTTAGGGCAGGGAGGGTCGAAGACCCAGTACTTC. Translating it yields CASSLGQGGSKTQYF.

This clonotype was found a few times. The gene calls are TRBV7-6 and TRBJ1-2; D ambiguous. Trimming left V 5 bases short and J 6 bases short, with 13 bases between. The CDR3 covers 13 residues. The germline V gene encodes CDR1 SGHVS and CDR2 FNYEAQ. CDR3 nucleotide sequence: TGTGCCAGCAGCCGTTCGGTCCATGATGGCTACACCTTC. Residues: CASSRSVHDGYTF.

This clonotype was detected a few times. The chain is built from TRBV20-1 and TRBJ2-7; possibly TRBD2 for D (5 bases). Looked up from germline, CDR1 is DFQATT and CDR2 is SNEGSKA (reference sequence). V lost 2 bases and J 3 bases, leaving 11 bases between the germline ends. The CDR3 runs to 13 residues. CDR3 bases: TGCAGTGCTAGACCCCGGGGTGGCTACGAGCAGTACTTC. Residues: CSARPRGGYEQYF.

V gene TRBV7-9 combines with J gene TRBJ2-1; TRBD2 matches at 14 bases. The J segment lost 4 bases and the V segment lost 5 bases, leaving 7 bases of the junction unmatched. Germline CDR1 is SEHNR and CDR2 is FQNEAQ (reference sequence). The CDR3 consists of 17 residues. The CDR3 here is CASSDRTSGRKYNEQFF. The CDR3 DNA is TGTGCCAGCAGCGACCGGACTAGCGGGAGGAAATACAATGAGCAGTTCTTC.

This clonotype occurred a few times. CDR3 loop: CASSPAPRGNYGYTF. As DNA, the CDR3 is TGTGCCAGCAGTCCCGCGCCAAGAGGGAATTATGGCTACACCTTC. V and J are TRBV27 and TRBJ1-2; D is ambiguous. Trimming removed 5 bases from V and 5 bases from J, with 18 bases in between. The CDR3 runs 15 residues. Germline V gene lookup returns CDR1 MNHEY and CDR2 SMNVEV (reference sequence).

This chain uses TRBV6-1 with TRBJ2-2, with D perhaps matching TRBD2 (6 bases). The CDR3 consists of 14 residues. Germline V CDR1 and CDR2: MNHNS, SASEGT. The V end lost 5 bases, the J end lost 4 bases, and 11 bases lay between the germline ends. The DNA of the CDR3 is TGTGCCAGCAGTCAATCTAGCGTCACCGGGGAGCTGTTTTTT. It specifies CASSQSSVTGELFF.

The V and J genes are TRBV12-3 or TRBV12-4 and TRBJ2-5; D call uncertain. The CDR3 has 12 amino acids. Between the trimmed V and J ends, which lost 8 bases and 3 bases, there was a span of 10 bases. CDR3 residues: CASGVIEETQYF. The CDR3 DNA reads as TGTGCCAGCGGCGTAATAGAAGAGACCCAGTACTTC.

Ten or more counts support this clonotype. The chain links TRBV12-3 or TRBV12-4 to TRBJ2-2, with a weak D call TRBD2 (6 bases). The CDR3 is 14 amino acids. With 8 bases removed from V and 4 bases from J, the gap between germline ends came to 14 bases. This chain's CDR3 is CASSPGVGTGELFF. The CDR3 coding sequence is TGTGCCAGCTCTCCGGGAGTCGGCACCGGGGAGCTGTTTTTT.

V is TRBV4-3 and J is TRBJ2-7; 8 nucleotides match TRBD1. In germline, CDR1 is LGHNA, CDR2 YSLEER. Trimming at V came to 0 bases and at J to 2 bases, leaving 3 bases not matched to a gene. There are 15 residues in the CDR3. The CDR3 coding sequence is TGCGCCAGCAGCCAAGACGGGACAGGTCCCTACGAGCAGTACTTC. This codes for CASSQDGTGPYEQYF.

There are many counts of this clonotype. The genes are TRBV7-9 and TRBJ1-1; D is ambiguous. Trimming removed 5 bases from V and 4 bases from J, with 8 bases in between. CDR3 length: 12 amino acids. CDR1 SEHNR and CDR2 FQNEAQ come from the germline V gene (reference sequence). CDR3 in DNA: TGTGCCAGCAGCCTACCGGGCACTGAAGCTTTCTTT. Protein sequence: CASSLPGTEAFF.

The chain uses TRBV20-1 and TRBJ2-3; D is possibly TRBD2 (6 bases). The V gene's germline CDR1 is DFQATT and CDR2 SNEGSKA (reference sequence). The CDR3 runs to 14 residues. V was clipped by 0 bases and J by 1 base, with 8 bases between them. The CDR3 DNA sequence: TGCAGTGCTAGAGATCAGCGGGGCACAGATACGCAGTATTTT. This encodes CSARDQRGTDTQYF.

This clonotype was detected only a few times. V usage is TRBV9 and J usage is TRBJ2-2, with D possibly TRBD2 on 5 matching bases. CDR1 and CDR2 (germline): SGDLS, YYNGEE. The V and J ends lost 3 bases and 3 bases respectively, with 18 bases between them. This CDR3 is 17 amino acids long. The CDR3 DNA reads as TGTGCCAGCAGCGCCCCCCGTTTGAGCGGACACACCGGGGAGCTGTTTTTT. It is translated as CASSAPRLSGHTGELFF.

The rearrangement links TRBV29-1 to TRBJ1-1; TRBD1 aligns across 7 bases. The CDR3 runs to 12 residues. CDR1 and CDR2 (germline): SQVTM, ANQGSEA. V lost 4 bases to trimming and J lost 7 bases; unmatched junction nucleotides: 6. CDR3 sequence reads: CSVVGTADEAFF. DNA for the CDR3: TGCAGCGTTGTAGGGACAGCCGATGAAGCTTTCTTT. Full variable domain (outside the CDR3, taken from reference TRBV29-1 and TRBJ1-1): SAVISQKPSRDICQRGTSLTIQCQVDSQVTMMFWYRQQPGQSLTLIATANQGSEATYESGFVIDKFPISRPNLTFSTLTVSNMSPEDSSIYLCSVVGTADEAFFGQGTRLTVV.

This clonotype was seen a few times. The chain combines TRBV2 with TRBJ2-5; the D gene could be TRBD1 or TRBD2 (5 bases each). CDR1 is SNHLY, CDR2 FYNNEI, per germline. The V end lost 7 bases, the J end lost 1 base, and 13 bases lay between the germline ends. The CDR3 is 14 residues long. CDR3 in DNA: TGTGCCAGCAAATCGGGGCAGGGCCAAGAGACCCAGTACTTC. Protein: CASKSGQGQETQYF.